These 11 T cell receptor beta chains originate from one sample sequenced in a study of spatial heterogeneity in lung cancer. TCRdb ran MiXCR on the 5' RACE reads and lists one entry per CDR3 protein. The sample lists more than 80,000 distinct CDR3 sequences, approximately 12% occurring once. Time point of the sample: sample taken at primary tumor resection. The starting material was PBMCs, obtained at surgery. These receptors originate from a male donor with early-stage non-small cell lung cancer.

The sample holds a few counts of this clonotype. The rearrangement uses TRBV7-2 and TRBJ2-3; 11 bases fit TRBD2. The CDR3 spans 16 residues. Germline assignment: CDR1 SGHTA and CDR2 FQGNSA. J gave up 1 base and V 1 base, and 1 base lay outside the gene matches. CDR3 loop: CASSLVAGGGTDTQYF. The CDR3 coding sequence is TGTGCCAGCAGCTTAGTAGCGGGGGGGGGCACAGATACGCAGTATTTT.

This clonotype came up a few times. The genes are TRBV5-6 and TRBJ2-5, with TRBD2 matching over 8 bases. The CDR3 contains 14 residues. Trimming took 0 bases from V and 4 from J; bases not matched to a gene: 2. Germline V gene lookup returns CDR1 SGHDT and CDR2 YYEEEE. The CDR3: CASSLDAGGETQYF. The CDR3 coding sequence is TGTGCCAGCAGCTTGGATGCGGGGGGAGAGACCCAGTACTTC.

Notes on this clonotype: A read error may explain this, as a much larger clone is one base away. The chain couples TRBV28 to TRBJ2-7, with a weak D call TRBD1 (5 bases). V gave up 5 bases and J gave up 1 base, with 18 bases separating them. Germline CDR1 is MDHEN and CDR2 is SYDVKM. This CDR3 comprises 16 residues. CDR3 sequence reads: CASSPAGRSLSYEQYF. CDR3 coding DNA: TGTGCCAGCAGTCCAGCAGGGCGGTCCCTTTCCTACGAGCAGTACTTC.

The DNA of the CDR3 is TGTGCCAGCAGTTTAGAGATCAACTCACCCCTCCACTTT. It specifies CASSLEINSPLHF. This chain joins TRBV12-3 or TRBV12-4 and TRBJ1-6; D gene unclear. The CDR3 is 13 amino acids. The V end lost 1 base, the J end lost 10 bases, and 8 bases lay between the germline ends.

The sample holds a few counts of this clonotype. The CDR3 here is CASSTLQGYTEAFF. In DNA, the CDR3 is TGTGCCAGCAGTACTCTACAGGGGTACACTGAAGCTTTCTTT. V is TRBV6-2 or TRBV6-3 and J is TRBJ1-1; 7 bases agree with TRBD1. The CDR3 contains 14 residues. Unmatched junction bases numbered 6, after V lost 5 bases and J lost 3 bases. The germline gives CDR1 MNHEY, CDR2 SVGEGT.

J is TRBJ2-5 and V is TRBV7-2, with 8 nucleotides matching TRBD2. V lost 4 bases, J lost 3 bases, and 10 bases stayed unmatched. CDR3 length: 16 amino acids. Germline-derived CDR1 and CDR2 are SGHTA and FQGNSA. DNA of the CDR3: TGTGCCAGCAGCTACGGGGCGTTAGCGGGGAAAGAGACCCAGTACTTC. It yields the protein CASSYGALAGKETQYF.

This clonotype has at least ten counts. This chain joins TRBV5-1 and TRBJ2-3, with 16 nucleotides matching TRBD2. The CDR3 runs 16 residues. V shed 4 bases, J shed 3 bases, and the junction held 2 bases outside the gene matches. Germline CDR1 and CDR2: SGHRS and YFSETQ. In nucleotides, the CDR3 is TGCGCCAGCAGCAGGGGACTAGCGGGAGGGACAGATACGCAGTATTTT. Residues: CASSRGLAGGTDTQYF.

This clonotype has a handful of counts. The V call is TRBV20-1, the J call TRBJ2-7, with 12 nucleotides matching TRBD2. Germline V gene lookup returns CDR1 DFQATT and CDR2 SNEGSKA (reference sequence). The ends lost 2 bases at V and 3 bases at J; junction bases unmatched: 5. This CDR3 has 15 residues. The CDR3 DNA reads as TGCAGTGCTAGAACACTAGCGGGGGGAAGCTACGAGCAGTACTTC. It translates to CSARTLAGGSYEQYF.

V usage is TRBV7-2 and J usage is TRBJ1-5; D call uncertain. V shed 5 bases and J shed 0 bases, with 14 bases lying between them. The CDR3 length is 16 residues. Germline CDR1 and CDR2: SGHTA and FQGNSA. CDR3: CASSISGLHSNQPQHF. The CDR3 DNA reads TGTGCCAGCAGCATAAGTGGACTGCATAGCAATCAGCCCCAGCATTTT.

This clonotype was observed a few times. This rearrangement joins TRBV27 to TRBJ1-6; no reliable D call. The CDR3 consists of 16 residues. CDR1 is MNHEY, CDR2 SMNVEV, per germline (reference sequence). The V end lost 3 bases, the J end lost 5 bases, and 14 bases lay between the germline ends. CDR3 region: CASSLSSGGDNSPLHF. In DNA, the CDR3 is TGTGCCAGCAGTTTGTCGTCGGGTGGTGATAATTCACCCCTCCACTTT.

This clonotype was counted only a few times. V usage is TRBV10-2 and J usage is TRBJ2-1; 12 nucleotides align to TRBD2. This CDR3 region has 14 residues. Germline lookup yields CDR1 WSHSY and CDR2 SAAADI. V gave up 8 bases and J gave up 7 bases; unmatched junction bases: 6. The CDR3 DNA reads as TGCGCCAGCGCGCTAGCGGGGGGGCCGAATGAGCAGTTCTTC. This encodes CASALAGGPNEQFF.